The 27 T cell receptor beta chains presented below share a single source sample, sequenced in a study of blood T cell repertoires in COVID-19. The method was immunoSEQ multiplex PCR; TCRdb's version includes in-frame clones alone and lacks a portion of them. The table records 130,000 or so clones, approximately 81% of them present only once. The material sequenced was peripheral blood. The receptors were gathered from a man in his 60s with acute or convalescent COVID-19.

The V gene is TRBV6-1, the J gene TRBJ1-6, with 11 nucleotides matching TRBD1. Trimming at V came to 0 bases and at J to 12 bases, leaving 7 bases not matched to a gene. The CDR3 sequence is 16 residues long. CDR1 is MNHNS, CDR2 SASEGT, per germline. This CDR3 reads CASSEAPPGQGEPLHF. The DNA of the CDR3 is TGTGCCAGCAGTGAAGCCCCTCCGGGACAGGGGGAACCCCTCCACTTT.

This clone was recorded a few times. The chain has TRBV7-2 and TRBJ2-7, with 10 bases that match TRBD2. Trimming at V came to 6 bases and at J to 2 bases, leaving 10 bases not matched to a gene. The CDR3 sequence is 16 residues long. The germline CDR1 and CDR2 sequences are SGHTA and FQGNSA. CDR3 region: CASRPTSGADAYEQYF. The CDR3 DNA is TGTGCCAGCAGACCTACTAGCGGGGCGGACGCCTACGAGCAGTACTTC. Full variable domain (missing parts from reference TRBV7-2 and TRBJ2-7): GAGVSQSPSNKVTEKGKDVELRCDPISGHTALYWYRQSLGQGLEFLIYFQGNSAPDKSGLPSDRFSAERTGGSVSTLTIQRTQQEDSAVYLCASRPTSGADAYEQYFGPGTRLTVT.

The chain couples TRBV5-1 to TRBJ2-1; 14 bases align to TRBD2. In germline, CDR1 is SGHRS, CDR2 YFSETQ. With V trimmed by 2 bases and J by 6 bases, 4 bases remained unmatched. The CDR3 is made up of 16 amino acids. In nucleotides, the CDR3 is TGCGCCAGCAGCTTTACCGGACTAGCGGGAGGCAATGAGCAGTTCTTC. Translating it yields CASSFTGLAGGNEQFF.

This clone has a single count. The CDR3 here is CASSSRPGGYTEAFF. The CDR3 DNA is TGTGCCAGCAGCTCGCGACCGGGAGGGTACACTGAAGCTTTCTTT. This chain connects TRBV7-3 to TRBJ1-1; unclear D gene. The germline V gene encodes CDR1 SGHTA and CDR2 FQGTGA. CDR3 size: 15 residues. V was clipped by 4 bases and J by 3 bases, with 15 bases between them.

V usage is TRBV27 and J usage is TRBJ2-1, with D possibly TRBD2 on 5 matching bases. CDR3 length: 15 residues. Germline V gene data show CDR1 as MNHEY and CDR2 as SMNVEV (reference sequence). V was clipped by 2 bases and J by 2 bases, with 10 bases between them. CDR3 amino acids: CASSLILDPYNEQFF. CDR3 DNA sequence: TGTGCCAGCAGTTTAATACTAGATCCCTACAATGAGCAGTTCTTC.

This rearrangement joins TRBV28 to TRBJ2-7, with D unclear. Germline V gene data show CDR1 as MDHEN and CDR2 as SYDVKM. The CDR3 has 10 amino acids. The V and J ends lost 8 bases and 5 bases respectively, with 7 bases between them. The CDR3 nucleotides are TGTGCCAGCGGCCCAAACGAGCAGTACTTC. It is translated as CASGPNEQYF.

This chain connects TRBV11-2 to TRBJ2-5; D not certain. The V gene's germline CDR1 is SGHAT and CDR2 FQNNGV. This CDR3 is built from 13 residues. Trimming pared 3 bases from V and 2 bases from J, leaving 7 bases between. Here the CDR3 DNA reads TGTGCCAGCAGCTTCGCGGTTCAAGAGACCCAGTACTTC. Its protein product is CASSFAVQETQYF.

CDR3: CASSEPPPGGGETQYF. CDR3 nucleotides: TGCGCCAGCAGTGAGCCCCCCCCGGGAGGGGGAGAGACCCAGTACTTC. The genes are TRBV10-1 and TRBJ2-5; 8 bases fit TRBD2. The CDR3 runs to 16 residues. From germline, CDR1 is WNHNN and CDR2 SYGVQD (reference sequence). Losses at the gene ends were 2 bases for V and 4 bases for J; bases not matched to a gene: 9.

The rearrangement joins TRBV11-2 to TRBJ2-1, with TRBD2 matching 14 bases. Losses at the gene ends were 4 bases for V and 8 bases for J; bases not matched to a gene: 1. Looked up from germline, CDR1 is SGHAT and CDR2 is FQNNGV. CDR3 length equals 14 residues. CDR3 DNA: TGTGCCAGCAGCTCGACTAGCGGGAGGGATGAGCAGTTCTTC. Protein product: CASSSTSGRDEQFF.

The chain links TRBV6-1 to TRBJ1-1; D may be TRBD1 (5 bases). Trimming pared 2 bases from V and 1 base from J, leaving 5 bases between. The CDR3 has 13 residues. Germline V gives CDR1 MNHNS, CDR2 SASEGT. The CDR3, as DNA: TGTGCCAGCAGTGAAAGGGGGAACACTGAAGCTTTCTTT. Translated, it gives CASSERGNTEAFF.

This clone was seen only a few times. V gene TRBV6-5 combines with J gene TRBJ1-4; D may be TRBD1 (5 bases). CDR1 is MNHEY and CDR2 is SVGAGI in the germline V gene. The V gene lost 5 bases and the J gene lost 10 bases, with 14 bases spanning the gap. The CDR3 length is 13 residues. The CDR3 DNA is TGTGCCAGCAGTCAGATGACCGGGGGAAAACTGTTTTTT. Translated, it gives CASSQMTGGKLFF.

The V and J genes are TRBV7-9 and TRBJ2-2, with TRBD1 matching 8 bases. The CDR3 consists of 17 residues. The V and J ends lost 5 bases and 0 bases, in that order; junction bases with no gene match: 8. CDR1 and CDR2 from the germline V gene are SEHNR and FQNEAQ (reference sequence). CDR3 sequence (DNA): TGTGCCAGCAGCGCCCGCAGGGGGCTTTCGAACACCGGGGAGCTGTTTTTT. Encoded protein: CASSARRGLSNTGELFF.

The chain combines TRBV2 with TRBJ2-7, with D perhaps matching TRBD2 (5 bases). V was clipped by 9 bases and J by 0 bases, with 9 bases between them. The CDR3 sequence is 12 residues long. From germline, CDR1 is SNHLY and CDR2 FYNNEI. The CDR3 here is CASSVISYEQYF. The CDR3 nucleotides are TGTGCCAGTAGCGTTATCTCCTACGAGCAGTACTTC.

The V gene is TRBV7-8, the J gene TRBJ1-2; TRBD1 might be the D (6 bases). Trimming left V 5 bases short and J 2 bases short, with 27 bases between. Germline assignment: CDR1 SGHVS and CDR2 FQNEAQ. This CDR3 contains 19 residues. The CDR3 sequence is CASSPWSGPGTTSNYGYTF. CDR3 coding DNA: TGTGCCAGCAGCCCCTGGTCAGGACCGGGGACAACCTCCAACTATGGCTACACCTTC.

The rearrangement links TRBV19 to TRBJ1-5, with D perhaps matching TRBD1 (6 bases). Per germline, CDR1 LNHDA and CDR2 SQIVND (reference sequence). V was pared by 5 bases and J by 7 bases, with 15 bases between. This CDR3 spans 14 amino acids. CDR3 nucleotide sequence: TGTGCCAGTAGTCGCGCGGGGGCGGCACAGCCCCAGCATTTT. Protein product: CASSRAGAAQPQHF.

In regard to this clone: This may be a read error: a much more frequent sequence differs by one nucleotide. Other nucleotide sequences from this sample produce the same CDR3. The V gene is TRBV7-9, the J gene TRBJ1-5, with a possible D match to TRBD1 (6 bases). Trimming pared 5 bases from V and 1 base from J, leaving 9 bases between. The CDR3 has 14 residues. The germline CDR1 and CDR2 sequences are SEHNR and FQNEAQ (reference sequence). The CDR3 nucleotides are TGTGCCAGCAGCCCGACAGGAAGCAATCAGCCCCAGCATTTT. Its translation: CASSPTGSNQPQHF.

J is TRBJ1-1 and V is TRBV28, with D unclear. This CDR3 has 12 residues. The V gene's germline CDR1 is MDHEN and CDR2 SYDVKM. The V gene lost 6 bases and the J gene lost 3 bases, with 8 bases spanning the gap. The CDR3 spells CASSPSDTEAFF. The CDR3 nucleotides read TGTGCCAGCAGCCCCTCGGACACTGAAGCTTTCTTT. The full variable domain, completed using reference TRBV28 and TRBJ1-1, is DVKVTQSSRYLVKRTGEKVFLECVQDMDHENMFWYRQDPGLGLRLIYFSYDVKMKEKGDIPEGYSVSREKKERFSLILESASTNQTSMYLCASSPSDTEAFFGQGTRLTVV.

The genes are TRBV19 and TRBJ1-1; a weak D match, TRBD1 (5 bases). This CDR3 is 14 amino acids long. CDR1 LNHDA and CDR2 SQIVND come from the germline V gene (reference sequence). Trimming cost V 6 bases and J 1 base, with 12 bases left between them. The CDR3 DNA sequence: TGTGCCAGTAGAGAATTCGGACAGAACACTGAAGCTTTCTTT. Its translation is CASREFGQNTEAFF.

This clone was recorded only once. The genes are TRBV27 and TRBJ2-5; TRBD2 matches 14 bases. The CDR3 spans 16 residues. In germline, CDR1 is MNHEY, CDR2 SMNVEV (reference sequence). Trimming took 5 bases from V and 3 from J; bases not matched to a gene: 5. The chain's CDR3 is CASSTTSGRGKETQYF. The DNA for the CDR3 is TGTGCCAGCAGTACGACTAGCGGGAGGGGTAAAGAGACCCAGTACTTC.

CDR3 protein: CASSLLDSYTGELFF. The CDR3 region has the DNA TGTGCCAGCAGCTTATTGGACTCGTACACCGGGGAGCTGTTTTTT. The chain uses TRBV11-2 and TRBJ2-2; possibly TRBD2 for D (5 bases). Trimming shortened V by 2 bases and J by 3 bases, and 10 bases separated the two germline ends. The V gene's germline CDR1 is SGHAT and CDR2 FQNNGV. This CDR3 comprises 15 residues.

The chain carries TRBV2 and TRBJ2-1, with no clear D. CDR3 length: 16 amino acids. Germline V gene lookup returns CDR1 SNHLY and CDR2 FYNNEI. Trimming took 3 bases from V and 0 from J, leaving 12 bases between them. CDR3 in DNA: TGTGCCAGCAGTGAGGTTCTCCAGGCCTCCTACAATGAGCAGTTCTTC. Its protein product is CASSEVLQASYNEQFF.

This CDR3 is CASSDPGKTLPDTQYF. The CDR3 bases are TGCGCCAGCAGCGATCCCGGGAAAACGTTGCCAGATACGCAGTATTTT. The chain joins TRBV4-1 to TRBJ2-3, with a possible D match to TRBD2 (5 bases). Germline CDR1 MGHRA, CDR2 YSYEKL. The CDR3 runs 16 residues. The germline V and J ends were trimmed by 5 bases and 4 bases, with 19 bases remaining between them.

The CDR3 here is CASSIRTSGYNNEQFF. CDR3 bases: TGTGCCAGTAGTATACGGACTAGCGGATACAACAATGAGCAGTTCTTC. V is TRBV19 and J is TRBJ2-1; TRBD2 aligns across 10 bases. J was trimmed by 5 bases and V by 2 bases; bases with no gene match: 6. CDR3 length: 16 residues. CDR1 is LNHDA, CDR2 SQIVND, per germline (reference sequence).

This clone has just one count. The chain carries TRBV28 and TRBJ2-3; TRBD2 matches at 11 bases. Germline loops: CDR1 MDHEN, CDR2 SYDVKM. V was clipped by 7 bases and J by 3 bases; unmatched bases: 9. The CDR3 is 16 amino acids. In DNA form, the CDR3 reads TGTGCCAGCAAGGCTAGCGGGAGGTGGGGGACAGATACGCAGTATTTT. Residues: CASKASGRWGTDTQYF. Full variable domain (outside the CDR3, taken from reference TRBV28 and TRBJ2-3): DVKVTQSSRYLVKRTGEKVFLECVQDMDHENMFWYRQDPGLGLRLIYFSYDVKMKEKGDIPEGYSVSREKKERFSLILESASTNQTSMYLCASKASGRWGTDTQYFGPGTRLTVL.

The chain employs TRBV11-2 and TRBJ2-7; the D gene is possibly TRBD1 (5 bases). CDR1 is SGHAT and CDR2 is FQNNGV in the germline V gene. This CDR3 contains 15 residues. Trimming shortened V by 3 bases and J by 0 bases, and 12 bases separated the two germline ends. Here the CDR3 reads CASSLGRTSSYEQYF. CDR3 DNA: TGTGCCAGCAGCTTGGGCAGGACAAGCTCCTACGAGCAGTACTTC.

The rearrangement links TRBV5-6 to TRBJ2-7; 11 nucleotides agree with TRBD2. The CDR3 totals 19 residues. Trimming cost V 4 bases and J 3 bases; bases outside gene matches: 18. Germline CDR1 reads SGHDT; CDR2 reads YYEEEE. The CDR3, as DNA: TGTGCCAGCAGCCAGGAGTCGAACACCCCTAGCGGGAGGATCTACGAGCAGTACTTC. This translates into CASSQESNTPSGRIYEQYF.

The chain employs TRBV3-1 (or the pseudogene TRBV3-2) and TRBJ2-7, with TRBD2 identical over 11 bases. Germline CDR1 and CDR2: LGHDT and YNNKEL (reference sequence). With V trimmed by 0 bases and J by 3 bases, 4 bases remained unmatched. The CDR3 totals 16 residues. The CDR3 bases are TGTGCCAGCAGCCAAGATACTAGCGGGAGCGTCTACGAGCAGTACTTC. Its protein is CASSQDTSGSVYEQYF.